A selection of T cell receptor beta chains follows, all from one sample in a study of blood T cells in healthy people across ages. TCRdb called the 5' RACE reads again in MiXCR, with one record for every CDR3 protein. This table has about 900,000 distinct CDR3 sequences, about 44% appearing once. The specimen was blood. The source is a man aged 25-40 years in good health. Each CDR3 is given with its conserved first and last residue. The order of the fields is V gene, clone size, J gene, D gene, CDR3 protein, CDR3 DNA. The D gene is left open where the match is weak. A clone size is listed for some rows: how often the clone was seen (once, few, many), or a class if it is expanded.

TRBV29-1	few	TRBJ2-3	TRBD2	CSVEGASGGNTQYF	TGCAGCGTTGAAGGCGCTAGCGGGGGAAATACGCAGTATTTT
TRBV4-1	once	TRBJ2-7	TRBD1	CASSQPTGKMNEQYF	TGCGCCAGCAGCCAACCGACAGGGAAGATGAACGAGCAGTACTTC
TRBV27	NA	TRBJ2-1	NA	CASSFDRQAYNEQFF	TGTGCCAGCAGTTTCGACAGGCAAGCCTACAATGAGCAGTTCTTC
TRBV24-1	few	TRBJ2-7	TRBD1	CATSPGQGRSYEQYF	TGTGCCACCAGCCCTGGACAGGGTCGTTCCTACGAGCAGTACTTC
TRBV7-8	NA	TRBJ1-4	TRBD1	CASSPQGAANEKLFF	TGTGCCAGCAGCCCACAGGGGGCGGCTAATGAAAAACTGTTTTTT
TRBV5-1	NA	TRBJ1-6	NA	CASSLMSSSSYNSPLHF	TGCGCCAGCAGCTTAATGTCCAGCAGCTCCTATAATTCACCCCTCCACTTT
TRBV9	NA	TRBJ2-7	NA	CASSVGDTLMEQYF	TGTGCCAGCAGCGTAGGTGACACTCTAATGGAGCAGTACTTC
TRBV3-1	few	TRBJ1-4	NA	CASSQVYGKLFF	TGTGCCAGCAGCCAAGTTTACGGAAAACTGTTTTTT
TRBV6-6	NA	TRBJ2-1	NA	CAGSYSRDPGHKEQFF	TGTGCCGGCAGTTACTCGAGGGACCCGGGGCACAAGGAGCAGTTCTTC
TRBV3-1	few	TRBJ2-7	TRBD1	CASSHADRGRREQYF	TGTGCCAGCAGCCACGCGGACAGGGGGCGGCGTGAGCAGTACTTC
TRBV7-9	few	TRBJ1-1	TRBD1	CASSHFRDRRRNTEAFF	TGTGCCAGCAGCCATTTCCGGGACAGGAGACGGAACACTGAAGCTTTCTTT
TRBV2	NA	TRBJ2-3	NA	CASRRLVHTDTQYF	TGTGCCAGCAGGAGACTGGTCCACACAGATACGCAGTATTTT
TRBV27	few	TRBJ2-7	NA	CASSHRTGLTYEQYF	TGTGCCAGCAGTCATCGGACGGGACTCACCTACGAGCAGTACTTC
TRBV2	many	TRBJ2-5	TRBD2	CASSVTAGSQETQYF	TGTGCCAGCAGTGTTACAGCGGGGTCGCAAGAGACCCAGTACTTC
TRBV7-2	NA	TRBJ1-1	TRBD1	CASSLRIVQGTEAFF	TGTGCCAGCAGCTTACGGATCGTACAGGGGACTGAAGCTTTCTTT
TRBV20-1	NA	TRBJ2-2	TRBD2	CSASGSGAFNTGELFF	TGCAGTGCTAGTGGCAGCGGGGCTTTCAACACCGGGGAGCTGTTTTTT
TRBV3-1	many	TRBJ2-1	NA	CASTGGLNNEQFF	TGTGCCAGCACCGGGGGGCTGAACAATGAGCAGTTCTTC
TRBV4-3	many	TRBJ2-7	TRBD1	CASSREGQASYEQYF	TGCGCCAGCAGCCGAGAGGGACAGGCGAGCTACGAGCAGTACTTC
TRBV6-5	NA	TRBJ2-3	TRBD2	CASSTRGGGDTQYF	TGTGCCAGCAGTACCCGGGGGGGCGGAGATACGCAGTATTTT
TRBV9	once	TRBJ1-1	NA	CASSPGGSPNTEAFF	TGTGCCAGCAGCCCAGGCGGGAGTCCGAACACTGAAGCTTTCTTT
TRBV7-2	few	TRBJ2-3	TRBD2	CASSLDLAGSMGTDTQYF	TGTGCCAGCAGCTTAGATCTAGCGGGGTCGATGGGCACAGATACGCAGTATTTT
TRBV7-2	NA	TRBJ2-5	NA	CTSSQGETQYF	TGTACCAGCAGCCAAGGAGAGACCCAGTACTTC
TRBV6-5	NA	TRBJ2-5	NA	CASSYSSGPRRSAQYF	TGTGCCAGCAGTTACTCCTCTGGCCCCCGGCGATCGGCCCAGTACTTC
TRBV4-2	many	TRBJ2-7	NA	CASSQGTGGSYEQYF	TGTGCCAGCAGCCAAGGGACGGGGGGCTCTTACGAGCAGTACTTC
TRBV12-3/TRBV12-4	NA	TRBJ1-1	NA	CASSHCSTGNTEAFF	TGTGCCAGCAGTCACTGCTCGACAGGGAACACTGAAGCTTTCTTT
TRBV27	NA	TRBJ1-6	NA	CANPKGWGSPLHF	TGTGCCAACCCTAAGGGGTGGGGGTCACCCCTCCACTTT
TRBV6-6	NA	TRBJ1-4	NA	CASSSLGGVVEKLFF	TGTGCCAGCAGTAGCTTGGGTGGGGTGGTTGAAAAACTGTTTTTT
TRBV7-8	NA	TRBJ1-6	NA	CASGGATGYNSPLHF	TGTGCCAGCGGGGGGGCCACTGGCTATAATTCACCCCTCCACTTT
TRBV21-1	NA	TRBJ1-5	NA	CASSPCGQGGQPQHF	TGTGCCAGCAGCCCCTGTGGACAGGGAGGCCAGCCCCAGCATTTT
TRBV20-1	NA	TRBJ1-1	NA	CSARIGGVPEAFF	TGCAGTGCTAGAATTGGGGGGGTCCCTGAAGCTTTCTTT
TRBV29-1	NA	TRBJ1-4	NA	CSVDPGGAANEKLFF	TGCAGCGTTGATCCGGGGGGGGCAGCTAATGAAAAACTGTTTTTT
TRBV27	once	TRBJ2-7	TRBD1	CASSLSTTGRSYEQYF	TGTGCCAGCAGTTTATCGACGACAGGGAGATCCTACGAGCAGTACTTC
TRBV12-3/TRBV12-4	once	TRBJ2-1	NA	CASSFNGAEQFF	TGTGCCAGCAGTTTTAATGGCGCTGAGCAGTTCTTC
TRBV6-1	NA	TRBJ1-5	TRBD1	CASSADRASWPQHF	TGTGCCAGCAGTGCCGACAGGGCTTCGTGGCCCCAGCATTTT
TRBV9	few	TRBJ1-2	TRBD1	CASSAWDRGRGYTF	TGTGCCAGCAGCGCGTGGGACAGGGGGCGCGGCTACACCTTC
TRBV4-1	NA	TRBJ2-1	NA	CASSQTGFGNEQFF	TGCGCCAGCAGCCAAACAGGGTTTGGGAATGAGCAGTTCTTC
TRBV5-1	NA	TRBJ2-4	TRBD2	CASSQNPGLAGGAKNIQYF	TGCGCCAGCAGCCAAAATCCCGGACTAGCGGGTGGAGCCAAAAACATTCAGTACTTC
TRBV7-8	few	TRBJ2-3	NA	CASSLVWQDTDTQYF	TGTGCCAGCAGCTTAGTGTGGCAGGACACAGATACGCAGTATTTT
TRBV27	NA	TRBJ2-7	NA	CASSYRVGQTYEQYF	TGTGCCAGCAGTTACAGGGTGGGGCAGACCTACGAGCAGTACTTC
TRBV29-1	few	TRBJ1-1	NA	CSVAGPEAFF	TGCAGCGTTGCTGGCCCTGAAGCTTTCTTT